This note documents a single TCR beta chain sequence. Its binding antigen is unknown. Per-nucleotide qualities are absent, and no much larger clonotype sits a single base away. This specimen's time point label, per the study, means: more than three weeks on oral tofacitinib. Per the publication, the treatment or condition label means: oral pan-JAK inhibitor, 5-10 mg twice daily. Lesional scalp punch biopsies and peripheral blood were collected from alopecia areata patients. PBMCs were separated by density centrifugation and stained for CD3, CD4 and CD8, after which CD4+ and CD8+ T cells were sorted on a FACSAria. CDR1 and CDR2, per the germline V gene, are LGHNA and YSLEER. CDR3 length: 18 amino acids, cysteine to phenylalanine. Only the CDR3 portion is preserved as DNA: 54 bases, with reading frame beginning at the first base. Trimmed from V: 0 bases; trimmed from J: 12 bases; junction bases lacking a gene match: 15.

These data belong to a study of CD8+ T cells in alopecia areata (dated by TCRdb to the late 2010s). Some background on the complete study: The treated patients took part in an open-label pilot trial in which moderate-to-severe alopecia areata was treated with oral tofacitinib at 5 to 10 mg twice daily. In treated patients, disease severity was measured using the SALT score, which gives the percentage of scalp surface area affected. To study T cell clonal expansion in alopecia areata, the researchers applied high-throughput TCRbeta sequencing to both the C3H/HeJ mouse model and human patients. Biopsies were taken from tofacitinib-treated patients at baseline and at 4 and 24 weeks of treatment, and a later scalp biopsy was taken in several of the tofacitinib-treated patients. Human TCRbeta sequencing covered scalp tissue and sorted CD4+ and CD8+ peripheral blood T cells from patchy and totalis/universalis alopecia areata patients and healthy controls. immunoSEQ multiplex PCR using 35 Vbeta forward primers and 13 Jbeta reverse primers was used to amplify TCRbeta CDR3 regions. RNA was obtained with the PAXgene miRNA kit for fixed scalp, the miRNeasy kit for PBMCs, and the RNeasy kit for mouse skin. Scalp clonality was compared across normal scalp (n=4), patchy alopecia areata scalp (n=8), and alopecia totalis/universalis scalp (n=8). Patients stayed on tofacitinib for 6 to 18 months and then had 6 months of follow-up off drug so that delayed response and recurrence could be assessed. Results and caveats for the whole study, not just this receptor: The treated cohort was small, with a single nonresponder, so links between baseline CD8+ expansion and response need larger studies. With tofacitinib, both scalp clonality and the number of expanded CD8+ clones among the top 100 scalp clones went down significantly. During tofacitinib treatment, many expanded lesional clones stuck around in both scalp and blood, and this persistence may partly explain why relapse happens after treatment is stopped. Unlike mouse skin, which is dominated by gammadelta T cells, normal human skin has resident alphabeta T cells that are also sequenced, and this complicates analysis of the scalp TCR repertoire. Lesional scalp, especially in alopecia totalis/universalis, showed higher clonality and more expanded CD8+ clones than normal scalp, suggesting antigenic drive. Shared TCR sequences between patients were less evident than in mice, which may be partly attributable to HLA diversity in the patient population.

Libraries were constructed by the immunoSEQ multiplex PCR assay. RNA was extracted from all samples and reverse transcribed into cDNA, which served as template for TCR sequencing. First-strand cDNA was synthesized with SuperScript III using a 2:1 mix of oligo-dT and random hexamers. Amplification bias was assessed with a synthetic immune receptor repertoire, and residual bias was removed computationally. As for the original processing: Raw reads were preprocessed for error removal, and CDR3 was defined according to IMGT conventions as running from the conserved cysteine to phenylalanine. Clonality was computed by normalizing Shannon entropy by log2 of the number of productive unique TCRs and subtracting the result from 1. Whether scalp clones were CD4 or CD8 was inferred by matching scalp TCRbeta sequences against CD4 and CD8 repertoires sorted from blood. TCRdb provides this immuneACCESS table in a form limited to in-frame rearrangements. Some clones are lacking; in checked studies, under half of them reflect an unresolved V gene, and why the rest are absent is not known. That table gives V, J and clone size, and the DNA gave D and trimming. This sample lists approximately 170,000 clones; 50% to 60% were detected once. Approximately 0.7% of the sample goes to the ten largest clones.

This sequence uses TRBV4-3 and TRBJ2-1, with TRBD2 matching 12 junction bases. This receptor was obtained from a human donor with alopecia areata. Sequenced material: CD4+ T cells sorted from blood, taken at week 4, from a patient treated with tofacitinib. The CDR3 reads CASSQDLTGLAGGTGQFF. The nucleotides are TGCGCCAGCAGCCAAGACCTCACCGGGCTAGCGGGAGGGACAGGGCAGTTCTTC.